The rows below give T cell receptor beta chains drawn from one sample of a study of control samples from healthy donors and cancer patients. Method: immunoSEQ multiplex PCR; TCRdb's copy keeps in-frame clones and lacks some. The profile shows around 140,000 clones, 80% to 95% of them singletons. Sample: blood. The origin of the receptors is a young man in good health. CDR3s include the opening cysteine and the closing phenylalanine or tryptophan. A D gene is named only where the DNA matches it firmly. Clone size is given for some rows only: seen once, a few or many times, or a class if the clone is expanded.

>TRBV18|TRBJ2-2|few|TRBD2
TGTGCCAGCTCACCACGTCCCCCTGCCAGCGGGGGGGCAAGCACCGGGGAGCTGTTTTTT
CASSPRPPASGGASTGELFF
>TRBV11-2|TRBJ2-7|.|.
TGTGCCAGCAGCCCGGGTGAGACTAGGAACCCCTACGAGCAGTACTTC
CASSPGETRNPYEQYF
>TRBV24-1|TRBJ2-2|.|.
TGTGCCACCAGTGATTCGTCAGGGAACACCGGGGAGCTGTTTTTT
CATSDSSGNTGELFF
>TRBV6-1|TRBJ1-2|.|TRBD1
TGTGCCAGCAGTGATCTACAGGGGAGAGGCTACACCTTC
CASSDLQGRGYTF
>TRBV12-3/TRBV12-4|TRBJ1-6|.|TRBD1
TGTGCCAGCAGTTTACAGGGGGTTTCACCCCTCCACTTT
CASSLQGVSPLHF
>TRBV19|TRBJ1-5|.|TRBD1
TGTGCCAGTAGTATCGGACAGGGAGCGGCTAGCAATCAGCCCCAGCATTTT
CASSIGQGAASNQPQHF
>TRBV5-6|TRBJ2-1|.|TRBD1
TGTGCCAGCAGCCGGAGGACAGGGTGGGCCAATGAGCAGTTCTTC
CASSRRTGWANEQFF
>TRBV10-1|TRBJ1-5|.|.
TGCGCCAGCAGCGCACGGGGGGATCAGCCCCAGCATTTT
CASSARGDQPQHF
>TRBV11-2|TRBJ2-1|.|.
TGTGCCAGCAGCTTTGCGGGTTCGACGGTGCTCTACAATGAGCAGTTCTTC
CASSFAGSTVLYNEQFF
>TRBV6-1|TRBJ1-6|.|.
TGTGCCAGCAGTGAAGGGGTCTATAATTCACCCCTCCACTTT
CASSEGVYNSPLHF
>TRBV7-2|TRBJ2-1|.|.
TGTGCCAGCAGCTTATCCGCCCGGGGGCACAATGAGCAGTTCTTC
CASSLSARGHNEQFF
>TRBV23-1|TRBJ2-7|.|.
TGCGCCAGCAGTCATGACCGCTACGAGCAGTACTTC
CASSHDRYEQYF
>TRBV18|TRBJ2-3|.|.
TGTGCCAGCTCACCACTAGGACAGACAGATACGCAGTATTTT
CASSPLGQTDTQYF
>TRBV29-1|TRBJ1-2|.|TRBD1
TGCAGCGTTGAATCCGGGACAGCCTCCTATGGCTACACCTTC
CSVESGTASYGYTF
>TRBV2|TRBJ1-2|.|.
TGTGCCAGCAGTGCCCAGGCGGGCTATGGCTACACCTTC
CASSAQAGYGYTF
>TRBV20-1|TRBJ1-5|.|.
TGCAGTGCTAGTAGTGGGTGGCCCAATCAGCCCCAGCATTTT
CSASSGWPNQPQHF
>TRBV11-2|TRBJ2-2|once|.
TGTGCCAGCAGCCCCCGGGGTCTTGGTGGGGAGCTGTTTTTT
CASSPRGLGGELFF
>TRBV19|TRBJ1-5|.|.
TGTGCCAGTAGCGTCTACGACAATCAGCCCCAGCATTTT
CASSVYDNQPQHF
>TRBV3-1/TRBV3-2|TRBJ1-1|.|TRBD1
TGTGCCAGCAGCTCACAGGGGGTGGGTAACACTGAAGCTTTCTTT
CASSSQGVGNTEAFF
>TRBV4-1|TRBJ2-1|.|TRBD1
TGCGCCAGCAGCCAAGACGGGACAGGGTCTTACAATGAGCAGTTCTTC
CASSQDGTGSYNEQFF
>TRBV27|TRBJ1-2|.|TRBD1
TGTGCCAGCAGCCACCAGACCGGGACAGCTAACTATGGCTACACCTTC
CASSHQTGTANYGYTF
>TRBV7-9|TRBJ1-6|.|.
TGTGCCAGCAGCTCCAGGGGCTCACCCCTCCACTTT
CASSSRGSPLHF
>TRBV7-9|TRBJ2-4|.|.
TGTGCCAGCAGCTTTGGTACACTAGCCAAAAACATTCAGTACTTC
CASSFGTLAKNIQYF
>TRBV12-3/TRBV12-4|TRBJ1-3|.|.
TGTGCCAGCAGCCACGGAGTAGGAAACACCATATATTTT
CASSHGVGNTIYF
>TRBV19|TRBJ1-2|.|TRBD1
TGTGCCAGTAGTAGACAGGGCCCATATGGCTACACCTTC
CASSRQGPYGYTF
>TRBV5-8|TRBJ2-3|.|TRBD2
TGTGCCAGCAGCAGGGGATTAGCGGGGGACACAGATACGCAGTATTTT
CASSRGLAGDTDTQYF
>TRBV11-2|TRBJ2-7|.|TRBD1
TGTGCCAGCAGCTTACCACAAATACGAAAAACAGGGGGCAACTACGAGCAGTACTTC
CASSLPQIRKTGGNYEQYF
>TRBV10-3|TRBJ2-1|.|.
TGTGCCATCAGTGAGCCAGGGAGCTCCTACAATGAGCAGTTCTTC
CAISEPGSSYNEQFF